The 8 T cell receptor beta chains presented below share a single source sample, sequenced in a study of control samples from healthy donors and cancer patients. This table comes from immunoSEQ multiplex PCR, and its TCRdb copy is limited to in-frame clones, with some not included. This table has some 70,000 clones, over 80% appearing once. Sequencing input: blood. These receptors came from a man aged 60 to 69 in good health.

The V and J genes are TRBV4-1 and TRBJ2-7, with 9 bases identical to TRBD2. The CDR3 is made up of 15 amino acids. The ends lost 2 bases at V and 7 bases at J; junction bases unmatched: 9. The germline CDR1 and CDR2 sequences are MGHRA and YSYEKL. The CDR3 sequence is CASSQTPGLALEQYF. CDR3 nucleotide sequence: TGCGCCAGCAGCCAAACTCCAGGACTAGCGTTAGAGCAGTACTTC.

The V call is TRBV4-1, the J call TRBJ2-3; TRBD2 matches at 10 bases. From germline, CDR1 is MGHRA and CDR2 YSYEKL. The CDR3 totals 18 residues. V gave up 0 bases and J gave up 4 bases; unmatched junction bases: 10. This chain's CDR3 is CASSQDPGLAGAPDTQYF. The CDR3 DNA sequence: TGCGCCAGCAGCCAAGATCCCGGGCTAGCGGGAGCCCCAGATACGCAGTATTTT.

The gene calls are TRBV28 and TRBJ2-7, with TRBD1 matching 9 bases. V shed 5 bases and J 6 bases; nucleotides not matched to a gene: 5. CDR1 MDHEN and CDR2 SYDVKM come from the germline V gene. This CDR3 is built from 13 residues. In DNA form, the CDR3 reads TGTGCCAGCAGTAAGGGACAGGGAGGCGAGCAGTACTTC. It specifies CASSKGQGGEQYF.

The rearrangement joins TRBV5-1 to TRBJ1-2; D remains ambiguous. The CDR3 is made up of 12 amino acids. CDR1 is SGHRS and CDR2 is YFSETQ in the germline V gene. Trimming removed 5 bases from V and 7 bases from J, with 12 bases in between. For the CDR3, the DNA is TGCGCCAGCAGTTACGAGACGGGTGGCTACACCTTC. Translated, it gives CASSYETGGYTF.

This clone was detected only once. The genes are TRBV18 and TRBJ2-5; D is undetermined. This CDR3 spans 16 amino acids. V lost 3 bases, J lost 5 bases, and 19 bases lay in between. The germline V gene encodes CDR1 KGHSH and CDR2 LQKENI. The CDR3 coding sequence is TGTGCCAGCTCACCGGCAACAAGTAAAATAGGGGAGACCCAGTACTTC. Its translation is CASSPATSKIGETQYF.

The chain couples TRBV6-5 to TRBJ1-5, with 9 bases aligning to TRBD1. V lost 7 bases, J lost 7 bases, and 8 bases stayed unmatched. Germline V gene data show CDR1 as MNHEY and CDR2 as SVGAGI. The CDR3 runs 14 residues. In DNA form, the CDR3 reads TGTGCCAGCAAGGGGGACAGGGTCGGGCAGCCCCAGCATTTT. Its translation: CASKGDRVGQPQHF.

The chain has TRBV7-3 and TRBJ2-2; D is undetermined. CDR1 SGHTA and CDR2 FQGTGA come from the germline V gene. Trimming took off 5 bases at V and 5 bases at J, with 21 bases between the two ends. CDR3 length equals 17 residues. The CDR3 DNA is TGTGCCAGCAGCCCTGGCCTGGTGCCCACCGTAACCGGGGAGCTGTTTTTT. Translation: CASSPGLVPTVTGELFF.

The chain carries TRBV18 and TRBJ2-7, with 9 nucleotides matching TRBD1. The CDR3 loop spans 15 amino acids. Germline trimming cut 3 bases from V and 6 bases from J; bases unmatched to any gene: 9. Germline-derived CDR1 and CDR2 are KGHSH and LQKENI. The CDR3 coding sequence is TGTGCCAGCTCACCGGGACAGGGAAATTTGGGCGAGCAGTACTTC. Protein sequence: CASSPGQGNLGEQYF. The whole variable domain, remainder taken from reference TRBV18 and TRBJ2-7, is NAGVMQNPRHLVRRRGQEARLRCSPMKGHSHVYWYRQLPEEGLKFMVYLQKENIIDESGMPKERFSAEFPKEGPSILRIQQVVRGDSAAYFCASSPGQGNLGEQYFGPGTRLTVT.